The 23 T cell receptor beta chains given below trace back to one sample, sequenced in a study of cytotoxic CD8 clonotypes in ibrutinib-treated CLL. TCRdb's table, derived via immunoSEQ multiplex PCR, lists solely in-frame clones and lacks some. This table holds tens of thousands of clones, roughly 49% found once. Specimen: PBMCs, collected before ibrutinib treatment. These receptors originate from a human donor with chronic lymphocytic leukemia.

V gene TRBV27 combines with J gene TRBJ2-6, with D maybe TRBD1 (5 bases). V was shortened by 5 bases and J by 2 bases, with 10 bases between the two germline ends. This CDR3 has 15 amino acids. Germline V gene sequence: CDR1 MNHEY, CDR2 SMNVEV (reference sequence). This chain's CDR3 is CASSGTGTGANVLTF. CDR3 DNA sequence: TGTGCCAGCAGTGGCACAGGTACTGGGGCCAACGTCCTGACTTTC.

The genes are TRBV4-1 and TRBJ2-7, with D unresolved. Per the germline V gene, CDR1 is MGHRA and CDR2 is YSYEKL. V was clipped by 0 bases and J by 1 base, with 19 bases between them. The CDR3 is made up of 18 amino acids. This chain's CDR3 is CASSQDRYLGSGSYEQYF. CDR3 bases: TGCGCCAGCAGCCAAGATCGGTATCTGGGGTCTGGGTCCTACGAGCAGTACTTC.

The chain recombines TRBV5-1 with TRBJ2-7; D remains ambiguous. The CDR3 is made up of 15 amino acids. Germline lookup yields CDR1 SGHRS and CDR2 YFSETQ. Between the trimmed V and J ends, which lost 0 bases and 2 bases, there was a span of 12 bases. The CDR3 protein is CASSLDGRPAYEQYF. The CDR3 DNA sequence: TGCGCCAGCAGCTTGGATGGCCGCCCTGCCTACGAGCAGTACTTC.

V and J are TRBV11-2 and TRBJ1-2, with TRBD1 matching 12 bases. Germline-derived CDR1 and CDR2 are SGHAT and FQNNGV. V was pared by 5 bases and J by 4 bases, with 8 bases of the junction left unmatched. The CDR3 spans 16 residues. The CDR3 sequence: CASSPNGDRGLYGYTF. The CDR3 DNA reads TGTGCCAGCAGCCCTAACGGGGACAGGGGGCTCTATGGCTACACCTTC.

The rearrangement uses TRBV6-1 and TRBJ2-7, with D hard to call. This CDR3 is 13 amino acids long. V was trimmed by 7 bases and J by 3 bases, leaving 13 bases between them. Germline V gives CDR1 MNHNS, CDR2 SASEGT. The CDR3 nucleotides are TGTGCCAGCACATATCAGGCCAACTACGAGCAGTACTTC. Its translation is CASTYQANYEQYF.

CDR3 sequence reads: CSVDSEPGANVLTF. The CDR3 DNA reads TGCAGCGTTGACTCCGAGCCTGGGGCCAACGTCCTGACTTTC. The chain carries TRBV29-1 and TRBJ2-6; D gene unclear. Germline loops: CDR1 SQVTM, CDR2 ANQGSEA. Trimming removed 3 bases at V and 2 bases at J, with 8 bases between. This CDR3 comprises 14 residues.

This clone was counted only a few times. One end of the junction varies from germline; a read error may be responsible. CDR3 region: CASSETGGAGEADF. The CDR3 DNA follows: TGTGCCAGCAGTGAGACAGGGGGAGCCGGAGAAGCAGACTTT. The rearrangement joins TRBV6-5 to TRBJ1-1, with TRBD1 matching 9 bases. Germline assignment: CDR1 MNHEY and CDR2 SVGAGI. CDR3 length: 14 residues.

This chain links TRBV21-1 with TRBJ2-5; TRBD1, the table's D call, lacks a check against the DNA. TRBV21-1 is recorded as a pseudogene. The CDR3 covers 16 residues. CDR3 region: CASSKGDRRNQETQYF. The CDR3 nucleotides read TGTGCCAGCAGCAAGGGGGACAGGCGCAACCAAGAGACCCAGTACTTC.

The chain joins TRBV7-9 to TRBJ2-7; D perhaps matches TRBD1 (5 bases). CDR1 SEHNR and CDR2 FQNEAQ come from the germline V gene (reference sequence). The CDR3 runs 15 residues. Trimming cost V 5 bases and J 2 bases, with 16 bases left between them. The CDR3 region is CASSPRGPSPYEQYF. CDR3 nucleotides: TGTGCCAGCAGCCCTAGGGGTCCCTCTCCCTACGAGCAGTACTTC.

The gene calls are TRBV7-8 and TRBJ2-7; a possible D gene is TRBD1 (5 bases). The CDR3 is 15 residues long. V lost 2 bases and J 5 bases, leaving 16 bases between the germline ends. In germline, CDR1 is SGHVS, CDR2 FQNEAQ. This CDR3 reads CASSLQGSLRNEQYF. Written as DNA, the CDR3 is TGTGCCAGCAGCTTACAGGGCTCTCTCCGTAACGAGCAGTACTTC. Looking up the rest from reference TRBV7-8 and TRBJ2-7 gives the full variable domain: GAGVSQSPRYKVAKRGQDVALRCDPISGHVSLFWYQQALGQGPEFLTYFQNEAQLDKSGLPSDRFFAERPEGSVSTLKIQRTQQEDSAVYLCASSLQGSLRNEQYFGPGTRLTVT.

This clone was detected a few times. This chain links TRBV27 with TRBJ1-5; D is uncertain. Trimming stripped 1 base from V and 3 bases from J, with 4 bases between. CDR1 is MNHEY, CDR2 SMNVEV, per germline (reference sequence). CDR3 size: 13 residues. The CDR3 DNA sequence: TGTGCCAGCAGTTTATTGGCCAATCAGCCCCAGCATTTT. Amino acid sequence: CASSLLANQPQHF.

The chain carries TRBV6-4 and TRBJ2-3; no definite D call. The CDR3 consists of 14 residues. Between the trimmed V and J ends, which lost 1 base and 4 bases, there was a span of 9 bases. Germline-derived CDR1 and CDR2 are MRHNA and SNTAGT. In nucleotides, the CDR3 is TGTGCCAGCAGTGACTTAGGCGACCCAGATACGCAGTATTTT. Its translation is CASSDLGDPDTQYF.

This clone was seen only once. The rearrangement joins TRBV27 to TRBJ2-7; maybe TRBD1 (7 bases). The CDR3 consists of 14 residues. The V gene lost 2 bases and the J gene lost 7 bases, with 15 bases spanning the gap. The V gene's germline CDR1 is MNHEY and CDR2 SMNVEV (reference sequence). The DNA for the CDR3 is TGTGCCAGCAGTTTAAATAGGCAGGGGGGTGAGCAGTACTTC. Its protein product is CASSLNRQGGEQYF.

The chain uses TRBV5-1 and TRBJ1-1; the D gene is possibly TRBD1 (5 bases). V was cut by 4 bases and J by 6 bases, with 19 bases left in between. Germline CDR1 and CDR2: SGHRS and YFSETQ. This CDR3 comprises 15 residues. CDR3 sequence (DNA): TGCGCCAGCAGCCATTGGTGGCAGGGTGGGGCTGAAGCTTTCTTT. It is translated as CASSHWWQGGAEAFF.

This clone has just a few counts. The chain recombines TRBV7-2 with TRBJ1-6, with a tentative D call TRBD1 (5 bases). CDR3 length: 13 residues. Trimming removed 5 bases from V and 9 bases from J, with 11 bases in between. Germline CDR1 reads SGHTA; CDR2 reads FQGNSA. The chain's CDR3 is CASSGTGLSPLHF. The CDR3 coding sequence is TGTGCCAGCAGCGGAACAGGTCTTTCACCCCTCCACTTT.

This clone turned up a few times. V gene TRBV4-1 combines with J gene TRBJ2-5; 13 bases align to TRBD2. The CDR3 length is 17 residues. Per the germline V gene, CDR1 is MGHRA and CDR2 is YSYEKL. After removal of 2 bases from V and 5 bases from J, the junction contained 8 bases not matched to a gene. The CDR3 bases are TGCGCCAGCAGCCAAACCGGGACTAGCGGGGTCGGTGAGACCCAGTACTTC. Translated, it gives CASSQTGTSGVGETQYF.

This chain uses TRBV30 with TRBJ1-4; perhaps TRBD1 as D (5 bases). With 2 bases removed from V and 0 bases from J, the gap between germline ends came to 10 bases. The CDR3 is 15 residues long. Germline V gene data show CDR1 as GTSNPN and CDR2 as SVGIG (reference sequence). This CDR3 reads CAWSTDRSTNEKLFF. The CDR3 nucleotides read TGTGCCTGGAGTACAGACAGATCAACTAATGAAAAACTGTTTTTT.

This clone was recorded a few times. This chain connects TRBV7-9 to TRBJ1-2; no clear D gene. This CDR3 spans 15 amino acids. Germline CDR1 reads SEHNR; CDR2 reads FQNEAQ (reference sequence). Deletions cut 2 bases from V and 6 bases from J, with 16 bases between. In nucleotides, the CDR3 is TGTGCCAGCAGCTTAAGGAGCCGGCAGTATCATGGCTACACCTTC. Translation gives CASSLRSRQYHGYTF.

This clone was seen at least ten times. Other DNA sequences in the sample encode the same CDR3. V and J are TRBV27 and TRBJ1-6; no definite D call. This CDR3 comprises 13 residues. Trimming removed 5 bases at V and 4 bases at J, with 6 bases between. Germline assignment: CDR1 MNHEY and CDR2 SMNVEV (reference sequence). DNA for the CDR3: TGTGCCAGCAGTCAACCATATAATTCACCCCTCCACTTT. Translating it yields CASSQPYNSPLHF.

The chain recombines TRBV10-3 with TRBJ2-5, with TRBD2 matching over 10 bases. Germline V CDR1 and CDR2: ENHRY, SYGVKD. The CDR3 spans 14 residues. The V segment lost 10 bases and the J segment 2 bases; nucleotides outside the gene matches: 7. DNA for the CDR3: TGTGCCACCCTAAGCGGGGGGGAACAAGAGACCCAGTACTTC. Its translation is CATLSGGEQETQYF.

The rearrangement links TRBV7-9 to TRBJ1-1; 9 nucleotides match TRBD1. Germline CDR1 reads SEHNR; CDR2 reads FQNEAQ (reference sequence). The CDR3 runs to 15 residues. V gave up 5 bases and J gave up 3 bases; unmatched junction bases: 7. CDR3 sequence: CASSLRDRVHTEAFF. CDR3 DNA sequence: TGTGCCAGCAGCCTCCGGGACAGGGTGCACACTGAAGCTTTCTTT.

This chain joins TRBV7-2 and TRBJ2-7; D remains ambiguous. V was pared by 5 bases and J by 4 bases, with 12 bases between. The CDR3 spans 13 residues. Germline lookup yields CDR1 SGHTA and CDR2 FQGNSA. This CDR3 is CASSPGLRYEQYF. CDR3 DNA: TGTGCCAGCAGCCCGGGCCTAAGGTACGAGCAGTACTTC.

The CDR3 loop is CASSLGPGGDTGELFF. DNA for the CDR3: TGCGCCAGCAGCTTAGGGCCGGGGGGCGACACCGGGGAGCTGTTTTTT. The chain recombines TRBV5-1 with TRBJ2-2, with D possibly being TRBD2 (7 bases). The CDR3 runs 16 residues. Between the trimmed V and J ends, which lost 2 bases and 3 bases, there was a span of 14 bases. Germline V CDR1 and CDR2: SGHRS, YFSETQ.